A selection of T cell receptor beta chains follows, all from one sample in a study of blood T cell repertoires in COVID-19. Using immunoSEQ multiplex PCR, the repertoire was profiled, and TCRdb retains in-frame clones only, with some absent. The table lists 210,000 or so clones, 85% to 90% of them singletons, with 2.2% in the top ten. Sequencing was performed on peripheral blood. These receptors all stem from a woman in her fifties or sixties with acute or convalescent COVID-19. CDR3s include the opening cysteine and the closing phenylalanine or tryptophan. The order of the fields is J gene, V gene, D gene, clone size, CDR3 protein, CDR3 DNA. The D gene is left open where the match is weak. For some rows the clone size is stated as once, few or many, or as a class when expanded; others skip it.

TRBJ1-2 TRBV6-4 - - CASSVTIGDSYGYTF TGTGCCAGCAGTGTTACCATCGGAGACTCTTATGGCTACACCTTC
TRBJ2-3 TRBV9 - - CASSDRFGADLDTQYF TGTGCCAGCAGCGATAGGTTTGGCGCGGACTTGGATACGCAGTATTTT
TRBJ1-1 TRBV19 - - CASSIQGYPTEAFF TGTGCCAGTAGTATACAGGGTTACCCCACTGAAGCTTTCTTT
TRBJ1-2 TRBV7-9 TRBD1 - CASQRTGGDMSGYTF TGTGCCAGTCAACGGACAGGAGGGGATATGTCTGGCTACACCTTC
TRBJ2-5 TRBV29-1 TRBD2 - CSVVWVGEGEETQYF TGCAGCGTTGTCTGGGTAGGGGAGGGTGAAGAGACCCAGTACTTC
TRBJ1-2 TRBV12-3/TRBV12-4 - once CASSQTRDYGYTF TGTGCCAGCAGCCAGACACGCGACTATGGCTACACCTTC
TRBJ1-2 TRBV6-2/TRBV6-3 - - CASSYGQNYGYTF TGTGCCAGCAGTTATGGACAGAACTATGGCTACACCTTC
TRBJ1-2 TRBV19 - many CASSLAGQVIGYTF TGTGCCAGTAGTCTCGCGGGGCAGGTGATTGGCTACACCTTC
TRBJ1-2 TRBV10-3 - - CAISITGKRDGYTF TGTGCCATCAGTATTACAGGGAAAAGGGATGGCTACACCTTC
TRBJ2-2 TRBV7-3 - - CASSLNPRGTGELFF TGTGCCAGCAGCCTCAACCCCCGGGGGACCGGGGAGCTGTTTTTT
TRBJ1-3 TRBV10-1 - - CASSVSGNTIYF TGCGCCAGCAGTGTATCTGGAAACACCATATATTTT
TRBJ1-6 TRBV19 TRBD1 - CASSTLQGAYNSPLHF TGTGCCAGTAGTACCCTTCAGGGGGCCTATAATTCACCCCTCCACTTT
TRBJ2-7 TRBV5-6 - - CASSLAAAGRYEQYF TGTGCCAGCAGCTTGGCCGCGGCGGGAAGGTACGAGCAGTACTTC
TRBJ2-1 TRBV27 - - CASSFGGSDSYNEQFF TGTGCCAGCAGTTTTGGGGGGAGTGATTCCTACAATGAGCAGTTCTTC
TRBJ2-1 TRBV7-9 TRBD2 - CASSLQGALGLAAYNEQFF TGTGCCAGCAGCTTACAGGGGGCTCTAGGACTAGCGGCCTACAATGAGCAGTTCTTC
TRBJ2-7 TRBV2 - - CASRAGLSEQYF TGTGCCAGCAGGGCGGGATTATCCGAGCAGTACTTC
TRBJ1-2 TRBV13 TRBD1 - CASSLDRGNYGYTF TGTGCCAGCAGCTTGGACAGGGGTAACTATGGCTACACCTTC